Listed here are 28 T cell receptor beta chains from one sample, sequenced in a study of identical twins. TCRdb itself ran the 5' RACE reads through MiXCR, one entry per CDR3 protein. The table has 1.5 million to 2 million distinct CDR3 sequences, more than 30% seen once. Material: cord blood. Receptor source: a newborn girl in good health.

CDR3 sequence: CASSKGGRVNEKLFF. The CDR3, as DNA: TGTGCCAGTAGCAAGGGGGGCAGGGTTAATGAAAAACTGTTTTTT. The J gene is TRBJ1-4, the V gene TRBV21-1; the table's D call TRBD1 went unverified against the DNA. TRBV21-1 is a known pseudogene. This CDR3 spans 15 amino acids.

The chain combines TRBV5-1 with TRBJ2-1, with unresolved D. The length of the CDR3 is 13 residues. Germline lookup yields CDR1 SGHRS and CDR2 YFSETQ. Trimming left V 2 bases short and J 6 bases short, with 9 bases between. In nucleotides, the CDR3 is TGCGCCAGCAGCTTTCCGGCTCTCAATGAGCAGTTCTTC. Translated, it gives CASSFPALNEQFF.

The chain joins TRBV25-1 to TRBJ1-4, with D uncertain. V lost 1 base and J lost 3, with 9 bases in between. The CDR3 has 15 residues. Per germline, CDR1 MGHDK and CDR2 SYGVNS. CDR3 nucleotide sequence: TGTGCCAGCAGTGAATCTCGGGAGCCTAATGAAAAACTGTTTTTT. It translates to CASSESREPNEKLFF.

Many counts were recorded for this clonotype. One junction end does not reproduce the germline sequence, and a read error may be involved. V gene TRBV5-1 combines with J gene TRBJ2-3; 7 bases map to TRBD2. Germline-derived CDR1 and CDR2 are SGHRS and YFSETQ. This CDR3 contains 14 residues. The CDR3 here is CASSSLAATDTQYF. In nucleotides, the CDR3 is TGTGCCAGCAGTTCCCTAGCGGCAACAGATACGCAGTATTTT. Full variable domain (missing parts from reference TRBV5-1 and TRBJ2-3): KAGVTQTPRYLIKTRGQQVTLSCSPISGHRSVSWYQQTPGQGLQFLFEYFSETQRNKGNFPGRFSGRQFSNSRSEMNVSTLELGDSALYLCASSSLAATDTQYFGPGTRLTVL.

V is TRBV20-1 and J is TRBJ1-2; D is ambiguous. The CDR3 sequence is 15 residues long. Germline CDR1 is DFQATT and CDR2 is SNEGSKA (reference sequence). CDR3: CSDTLHRDRPGGYTF. CDR3 nucleotides: TGCAGCGATACCCTCCATCGGGATCGCCCGGGGGGCTACACCTTC.

The chain couples TRBV29-1 to TRBJ1-1; the D is unclear. V shed 6 bases and J shed 6 bases, with 11 bases lying between them. Germline CDR1 SQVTM, CDR2 ANQGSEA. The CDR3 runs to 11 residues. CDR3 region: CSVRHSAEAFF. The DNA of the CDR3 is TGCAGCGTGCGACATTCCGCTGAAGCTTTCTTT.

A word on this clonotype: A much larger clonotype is one base distant, so this may be a read error. The chain couples TRBV29-1 to TRBJ1-1, with 7 bases that match TRBD1. With 6 bases clipped from V and 1 base from J, the junction kept 11 bases outside the gene matches. The CDR3 sequence is 15 residues long. Germline CDR1 SQVTM, CDR2 ANQGSEA. The CDR3 bases are TGCAGCGTCACCCTAATGGGACAGCCGAACACTGAAGCTTTCTTT. Translation: CSVTLMGQPNTEAFF.

Ten or more counts support this clonotype. The rearrangement links TRBV20-1 to TRBJ2-7; D may be TRBD1 (5 bases). CDR1 is DFQATT and CDR2 is SNEGSKA in the germline V gene (reference sequence). Trimming removed 5 bases at V and 3 bases at J, with 8 bases between. The CDR3 length is 11 residues. This CDR3 reads CSAGHLYEQYF. The CDR3 nucleotides read TGCAGTGCTGGACACCTCTACGAGCAGTACTTC.

This clonotype was counted a single time. This chain joins TRBV9 and TRBJ1-1; the D gene is possibly TRBD1 (6 bases). Trimming stripped 6 bases from V and 0 bases from J, with 12 bases between. The CDR3 runs 14 residues. Looked up from germline, CDR1 is SGDLS and CDR2 is YYNGEE. The chain's CDR3 is CASNGGDMNTEAFF. CDR3 nucleotides: TGTGCCAGCAACGGGGGGGACATGAACACTGAAGCTTTCTTT.

This clonotype was found many times. The V call is TRBV7-2, the J call TRBJ2-1, with 7 bases that match TRBD2. The length of the CDR3 is 18 residues. The V gene's germline CDR1 is SGHTA and CDR2 FQGNSA. V dropped 7 bases and J dropped 0; count of bases not matched to a gene: 15. The CDR3 bases are TGTGCCAGCAAATCGGGACTAAAGCCCTCCAACTCCTACAATGAGCAGTTCTTC. It specifies CASKSGLKPSNSYNEQFF. Complete variable domain (other parts from reference TRBV7-2 and TRBJ2-1): GAGVSQSPSNKVTEKGKDVELRCDPISGHTALYWYRQSLGQGLEFLIYFQGNSAPDKSGLPSDRFSAERTGGSVSTLTIQRTQQEDSAVYLCASKSGLKPSNSYNEQFFGPGTRLTVL.

J is TRBJ2-7 and V is TRBV20-1, with D possibly being TRBD2 (6 bases). The CDR3 is 12 amino acids. Germline values: CDR1 DFQATT, CDR2 SNEGSKA (reference sequence). V gave up 6 bases and J gave up 0 bases, with 9 bases separating them. The CDR3 bases are TGCAGTGCCTGGGACTTCTCCTACGAGCAGTACTTC. This encodes CSAWDFSYEQYF.

This clonotype was seen a few times. The rearrangement links TRBV6-5 to TRBJ1-4; D is unresolved. With 2 bases removed from V and 7 bases from J, the gap between germline ends came to 11 bases. Germline CDR1 is MNHEY and CDR2 is SVGAGI. CDR3 length: 14 residues. CDR3 sequence (DNA): TGTGCCAGCAGTTACAGGGTGGTGGGTGAAAAACTGTTTTTT. Amino acids: CASSYRVVGEKLFF.

Notes on this clonotype: A much larger clone lies one base from this, so it may be a read error. This CDR3 is CASNQGSSTDTQYF. CDR3 sequence (DNA): TGTGCCAGCAACCAAGGGTCGAGCACAGATACGCAGTATTTT. This rearrangement joins TRBV4-2 to TRBJ2-3; no clear D. CDR3 length equals 14 residues. Germline V gene data show CDR1 as LGHNA and CDR2 as YNFKEQ.

The chain is built from TRBV25-1 and TRBJ2-1; TRBD2 matches at 9 bases. Per germline, CDR1 MGHDK and CDR2 SYGVNS. The CDR3 extends over 16 amino acids. J gave up 5 bases and V 2 bases, and 7 bases lay outside the gene matches. The chain's CDR3 is CASSEAGGRAHNEQFF. The CDR3 DNA reads TGTGCCAGCAGTGAAGCCGGCGGGAGGGCTCACAATGAGCAGTTCTTC.

This clonotype was observed a few times. This chain joins TRBV11-2 and TRBJ2-7; no firm D call. The CDR3 length is 13 residues. V was trimmed by 4 bases and J by 2 bases, leaving 9 bases between them. CDR1 SGHAT and CDR2 FQNNGV come from the germline V gene. In DNA form, the CDR3 reads TGTGCCAGCAGCTCAGAGTGGGCCTACGAGCAGTACTTC. It specifies CASSSEWAYEQYF.

The chain couples TRBV7-2 to TRBJ1-1; D is uncertain. V shed 1 base and J shed 4 bases, with 10 bases lying between them. The CDR3 covers 14 residues. Germline CDR1 and CDR2: SGHTA and FQGNSA. The CDR3 region has the DNA TGTGCCAGCAGCTTAGAGAACAGAGCCACTGAAGCTTTCTTT. Its translation: CASSLENRATEAFF.

This clonotype was observed a few times. The chain recombines TRBV5-1 with TRBJ2-1, with unresolved D. The CDR3 extends over 12 amino acids. CDR1 and CDR2 from the germline V gene are SGHRS and YFSETQ. Trimming left V 4 bases short and J 10 bases short, with 12 bases between. The CDR3 nucleotides are TGCGCCAGCAGCCCCGAGTTAGACGAGCAGTTCTTC. Encoded protein: CASSPELDEQFF.

This clonotype has just a few counts. The chain is built from TRBV28 and TRBJ2-1, with 12 bases matching TRBD1. The germline CDR1 and CDR2 sequences are MDHEN and SYDVKM. The CDR3 runs 17 residues. V lost 4 bases and J lost 4; bases outside the gene matches: 8. CDR3 region: CASSSRRDRGRYNEQFF. CDR3 sequence (DNA): TGTGCCAGCAGTTCCCGTCGGGACAGGGGGCGTTACAATGAGCAGTTCTTC.

This clonotype appeared many times. The chain couples TRBV9 to TRBJ2-3; 9 bases agree with TRBD2. Germline V gene lookup returns CDR1 SGDLS and CDR2 YYNGEE. V lost 1 base, J lost 0 bases, and 0 bases stayed unmatched. The CDR3 has 15 residues. The DNA for the CDR3 is TGTGCCAGCAGCGTAACTAGCGGGAGCACAGATACGCAGTATTTT. Translated: CASSVTSGSTDTQYF.

This sequence joins TRBV20-1 and TRBJ2-1; D is possibly TRBD2 (5 bases). V was trimmed by 6 bases and J by 7 bases, leaving 16 bases between them. Per the germline V gene, CDR1 is DFQATT and CDR2 is SNEGSKA (reference sequence). CDR3 length: 13 residues. The CDR3 sequence: CSAALLDWNEQFF. CDR3 coding DNA: TGCAGTGCCGCTCTCCTGGACTGGAATGAGCAGTTCTTC.

This clonotype was found a few times. V is TRBV7-2 and J is TRBJ2-3; possible D gene TRBD1, 6 bases. The V end lost 2 bases, the J end lost 2 bases, and 11 bases lay between the germline ends. CDR1 is SGHTA, CDR2 FQGNSA, per germline. The CDR3 contains 15 residues. CDR3 sequence reads: CASSLYGTLTDTQYF. CDR3 in DNA: TGTGCCAGCAGCTTATACGGGACACTCACAGATACGCAGTATTTT.

The CDR3 loop reads CAISEYDSRSGNTIYF. CDR3 sequence (DNA): TGTGCCATCAGTGAGTACGACAGCAGATCTGGAAACACCATATATTTT. The chain combines TRBV10-3 with TRBJ1-3; D may be TRBD1 (5 bases). V lost 1 base and J 1 base, leaving 11 bases between the germline ends. This CDR3 has 16 amino acids. Per the germline V gene, CDR1 is ENHRY and CDR2 is SYGVKD.

The chain uses TRBV5-1 and TRBJ1-1, with D unclear. V gave up 4 bases and J gave up 0 bases, with 10 bases separating them. CDR1 and CDR2 from the germline V gene are SGHRS and YFSETQ. The CDR3 extends over 14 amino acids. This CDR3 is CASSTGRMNTEAFF. CDR3 nucleotides: TGCGCCAGCAGCACGGGTCGTATGAACACTGAAGCTTTCTTT.

The V and J genes are TRBV12-3 or TRBV12-4 and TRBJ1-2, with a tentative D call TRBD1 (6 bases). Trimming removed 2 bases from V and 7 bases from J, with 14 bases in between. This CDR3 has 14 amino acids. The CDR3 spells CASSLIQGVGGYTF. CDR3 sequence (DNA): TGTGCCAGCAGTTTAATACAGGGAGTAGGTGGCTACACCTTC.

The chain uses TRBV20-1 and TRBJ2-7; D may correspond to TRBD1 or TRBD2 (6 bases each). Germline-derived CDR1 and CDR2 are DFQATT and SNEGSKA (reference sequence). This CDR3 spans 14 amino acids. Trimming shortened V by 3 bases and J by 0 bases, and 12 bases separated the two germline ends. CDR3 nucleotide sequence: TGCAGTGCTAGTAGGGGGGCTAGCTCCTACGAGCAGTACTTC. This translates into CSASRGASSYEQYF.

This clonotype was found once. The germline gene is not matched at one end of the junction; a read error may be the cause. The chain employs TRBV25-1 and TRBJ2-1; D may be TRBD1 (5 bases). The CDR3 extends over 11 amino acids. The germline CDR1 and CDR2 sequences are MGHDK and SYGVNS. The CDR3 loop is CASSERARQSF. CDR3 sequence (DNA): TGTGCCAGCAGTGAAAGGGCCCGACAGTCCTTC.

This clonotype was observed a few times. V and J are TRBV4-2 and TRBJ2-1, with D unresolved. V was cut by 0 bases and J by 7 bases, with 7 bases left in between. This CDR3 spans 13 amino acids. From germline, CDR1 is LGHNA and CDR2 YNFKEQ. DNA of the CDR3: TGTGCCAGCAGCCAAGAAAAAAAAAATGAGCAGTTCTTC. Residues: CASSQEKKNEQFF.

In the case of this clonotype: Without the conserved terminal phenylalanine or tryptophan, this CDR3 likely stems from a read error. This chain's CDR3 is CASSPRLERGYQETQYY. The DNA for the CDR3 is TGTGCCAGCAGCCCTCGACTAGAGAGGGGGTACCAAGAGACCCAGTACTAC. The chain joins TRBV12-3 or TRBV12-4 to TRBJ2-5, with D perhaps matching TRBD1 or TRBD2 (6 bases each). The CDR3 extends over 17 amino acids. The V and J ends lost 6 bases and 0 bases respectively, with 20 bases between them.